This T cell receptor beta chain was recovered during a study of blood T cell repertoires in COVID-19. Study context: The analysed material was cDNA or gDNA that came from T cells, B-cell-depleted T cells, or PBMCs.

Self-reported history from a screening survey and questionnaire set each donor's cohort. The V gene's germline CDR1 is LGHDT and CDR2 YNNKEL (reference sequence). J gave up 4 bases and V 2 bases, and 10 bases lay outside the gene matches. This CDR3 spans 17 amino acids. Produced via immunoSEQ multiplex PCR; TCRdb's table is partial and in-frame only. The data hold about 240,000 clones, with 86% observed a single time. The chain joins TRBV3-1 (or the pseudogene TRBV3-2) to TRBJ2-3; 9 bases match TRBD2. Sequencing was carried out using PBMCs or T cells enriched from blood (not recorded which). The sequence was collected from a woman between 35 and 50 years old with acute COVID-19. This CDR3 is CASSQPRGAGGPDTQYF. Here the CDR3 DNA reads TGTGCCAGCAGCCAACCCCGCGGCGCGGGAGGGCCAGATACGCAGTATTTT.